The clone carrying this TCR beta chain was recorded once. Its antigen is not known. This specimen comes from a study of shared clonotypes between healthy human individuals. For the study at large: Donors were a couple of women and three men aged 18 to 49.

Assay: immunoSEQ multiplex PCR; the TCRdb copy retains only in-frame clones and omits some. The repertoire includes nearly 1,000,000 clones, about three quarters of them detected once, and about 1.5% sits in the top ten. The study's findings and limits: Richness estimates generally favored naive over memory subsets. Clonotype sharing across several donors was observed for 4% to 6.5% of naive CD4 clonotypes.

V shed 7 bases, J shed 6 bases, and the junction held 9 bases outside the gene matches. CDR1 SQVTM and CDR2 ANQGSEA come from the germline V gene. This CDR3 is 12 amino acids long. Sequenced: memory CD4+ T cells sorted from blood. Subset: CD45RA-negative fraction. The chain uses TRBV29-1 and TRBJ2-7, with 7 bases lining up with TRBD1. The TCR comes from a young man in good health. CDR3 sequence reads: CSANINRGEQYF. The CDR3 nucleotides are TGCAGCGCGAATATAAACAGGGGCGAGCAGTACTTC.